Presented here are 22 T cell receptor beta chains from one specimen sequenced in a study of memory CD4+ T cells and cytomegalovirus serostatus. Generated by immunoSEQ multiplex PCR, the TCRdb table keeps only in-frame clones and is missing some. This sample yields 30,000 to 40,000 clones, of which about 80% are seen a single time; around 0.63% belongs to the top ten. Single viable CD3+CD4+CD8-CD45RO+ cells were sorted as the memory CD4+ T cells. The material sequenced was memory CD4+ T cells from blood. These receptors came from an adult in good health and CMV-seronegative. Some clones in this sample may be carry-over from other donors' samples.

The rearrangement joins TRBV5-4 to TRBJ2-2; the D is unclear. Trimming shortened V by 3 bases and J by 4 bases, and 13 bases separated the two germline ends. This CDR3 comprises 15 residues. The germline CDR1 and CDR2 sequences are SGHNT and YYREEE (reference sequence). The CDR3 region is CASSSTAFLTGELFF. The CDR3 coding sequence is TGTGCCAGCAGCTCAACAGCATTTCTCACCGGGGAGCTGTTTTTT.

The chain employs TRBV10-3 and TRBJ2-2; the D is unclear. The V end lost 6 bases, the J end lost 6 bases, and 11 bases lay between the germline ends. The CDR3 spans 13 residues. The germline V gene has CDR1 ENHRY and CDR2 SYGVKD. CDR3 nucleotide sequence: TGTGCCATCAGCCCCTCGGTGGCCGGGGAGCTGTTTTTT. Protein sequence: CAISPSVAGELFF.

The V call is TRBV15, the J call TRBJ2-2; 9 nucleotides agree with TRBD2. CDR1 LNHNV and CDR2 YYDKDF come from the germline V gene (reference sequence). The CDR3 runs to 16 residues. V was pared by 4 bases and J by 6 bases, with 9 bases of the junction left unmatched. The CDR3 spells CATSNEGGGVSGELFF. The CDR3, as DNA: TGTGCCACCAGCAACGAGGGCGGGGGGGTCTCCGGGGAGCTGTTTTTT.

Here the CDR3 reads CASRLAAAKGSNQPQHF. DNA for the CDR3: TGTGCAAGTCGCTTAGCTGCGGCCAAAGGGAGCAATCAGCCCCAGCATTTT. The rearrangement links TRBV12-2 to TRBJ1-5. TRBV12-2 is tagged as a pseudogene. The CDR3 spans 17 residues.

For the CDR3, the DNA is TGTGCCAGCAGCTTAAGGCAGCCCACCGGGGAGCTGTTTTTT. This gives the protein CASSLRQPTGELFF. J is TRBJ2-2 and V is TRBV7-3; the D is unclear. The CDR3 sequence is 14 residues long. The V end lost 1 base, the J end lost 4 bases, and 7 bases lay between the germline ends. Germline V gene lookup returns CDR1 SGHTA and CDR2 FQGTGA.

This clone has only a few counts. This chain joins TRBV7-9 and TRBJ1-1; unclear D gene. The CDR3 extends over 10 amino acids. The ends were cut back, 7 bases at V and 0 bases at J, with 0 bases in the middle. Germline-derived CDR1 and CDR2 are SEHNR and FQNEAQ (reference sequence). CDR3 amino acids: CASMNTEAFF. CDR3 DNA: TGTGCCAGCATGAACACTGAAGCTTTCTTT.

CDR3 residues: CASSLEHTSNTEAFF. CDR3 sequence (DNA): TGTGCCAGCAGCTTGGAGCACACCTCGAACACTGAAGCTTTCTTT. The rearrangement uses TRBV5-4 and TRBJ1-1, with D hard to call. The CDR3 totals 15 residues. The V end was cut by 0 bases, the J end by 1 base, with 10 bases between. Germline-derived CDR1 and CDR2 are SGHNT and YYREEE (reference sequence).

This chain links TRBV7-8 with TRBJ1-4; 10 bases agree with TRBD1. Germline trimming cut 1 base from V and 1 base from J; bases unmatched to any gene: 0. CDR3 length equals 16 residues. Germline-derived CDR1 and CDR2 are SGHVS and FQNEAQ. This CDR3 reads CASSLGTGGTNEKLFF. DNA for the CDR3: TGTGCCAGCAGCTTAGGGACAGGGGGAACTAATGAAAAACTGTTTTTT.

The gene calls are TRBV5-4 and TRBJ2-2; 8 nucleotides line up with TRBD2. Germline-derived CDR1 and CDR2 are SGHNT and YYREEE (reference sequence). The length of the CDR3 is 16 residues. V shed 1 base, J shed 4 bases, and the junction held 6 bases outside the gene matches. CDR3 bases: TGTGCCAGCAGCTTGAGGGAGCGGGGGATCACCGGGGAGCTGTTTTTT. Translation gives CASSLRERGITGELFF.

The chain joins TRBV6-5 to TRBJ1-2, with D hard to call. CDR1 is MNHEY and CDR2 is SVGAGI in the germline V gene. The germline V and J ends were trimmed by 8 bases and 6 bases, with 19 bases remaining between them. This CDR3 has 14 residues. CDR3: CASVTPGRRDGYTF. The DNA of the CDR3 is TGTGCCAGCGTTACACCGGGCAGAAGGGATGGCTACACCTTC.

CDR3 amino acids: CASSGTSRTYEQYF. CDR3 DNA sequence: TGTGCCAGCTCCGGGACTAGCAGAACCTACGAGCAGTACTTC. The V and J genes are TRBV28 and TRBJ2-7; 9 bases align to TRBD2. This CDR3 comprises 14 residues. Germline values: CDR1 MDHEN, CDR2 SYDVKM. The trim removed 8 bases at V and 2 bases at J, leaving 7 bases unmatched. Based on the CDR3 plus reference TRBV28 and TRBJ2-7, the full variable domain is DVKVTQSSRYLVKRTGEKVFLECVQDMDHENMFWYRQDPGLGLRLIYFSYDVKMKEKGDIPEGYSVSREKKERFSLILESASTNQTSMYLCASSGTSRTYEQYFGPGTRLTVT.

The rearrangement links TRBV29-1 to TRBJ1-4; 11 nucleotides agree with TRBD1. Looked up from germline, CDR1 is SQVTM and CDR2 is ANQGSEA. The V gene end was trimmed by 7 bases and the J gene end by 8 bases; junction bases not matched to a gene: 6. The CDR3 consists of 13 residues. CDR3 coding DNA: TGCAGCGCCCGGGACAGGGGGACAGAAAAACTGTTTTTT. This codes for CSARDRGTEKLFF. Full variable domain (rest looked up from reference TRBV29-1 and TRBJ1-4): SAVISQKPSRDICQRGTSLTIQCQVDSQVTMMFWYRQQPGQSLTLIATANQGSEATYESGFVIDKFPISRPNLTFSTLTVSNMSPEDSSIYLCSARDRGTEKLFFGSGTQLSVL.

V gene TRBV27 combines with J gene TRBJ1-1; TRBD1 matches 7 bases. The J segment lost 2 bases and the V segment lost 6 bases, leaving 6 bases of the junction unmatched. Germline V lookup: CDR1 MNHEY, CDR2 SMNVEV (reference sequence). This CDR3 contains 14 residues. The CDR3 DNA follows: TGTGCCAGCAGAGCAGGGGGGACAAACACTGAAGCTTTCTTT. It encodes CASRAGGTNTEAFF.

This clone showed up just once. This chain uses TRBV7-2 with TRBJ1-5, with D uncertain. This CDR3 contains 12 residues. Trimming took off 1 base at V and 6 bases at J, with 4 bases between the two ends. Germline-derived CDR1 and CDR2 are SGHTA and FQGNSA. The CDR3 DNA follows: TGTGCCAGCAGCTTAGACCTTCAGCCCCAGCATTTT. As protein: CASSLDLQPQHF.

This clone showed up just a few times. The chain uses TRBV11-3 and TRBJ1-1, with D hard to call. This CDR3 comprises 12 residues. V was shortened by 0 bases and J by 3 bases, with 2 bases between the two germline ends. CDR1 and CDR2 from the germline V gene are SGHNT and YENEEA. The CDR3 reads CASSLEDTEAFF. CDR3 DNA: TGTGCCAGCAGCTTAGAGGACACTGAAGCTTTCTTT.

The chain joins TRBV14 to TRBJ2-3; TRBD2 matches at 14 bases. The V gene's germline CDR1 is SGHDN and CDR2 FVKESK. The CDR3 length is 20 residues. Trimming at V came to 3 bases and at J to 0 bases, leaving 11 bases not matched to a gene. This chain's CDR3 is CASSHLPGLAGETSTDTQYF. The DNA of the CDR3 is TGTGCCAGCAGCCATCTTCCGGGACTAGCGGGGGAAACTAGCACAGATACGCAGTATTTT. Combining the CDR3 with reference TRBV14 and TRBJ2-3 gives the whole variable domain EAGVTQFPSHSVIEKGQTVTLRCDPISGHDNLYWYRRVMGKEIKFLLHFVKESKQDESGMPNNRFLAERTGGTYSTLKVQPAELEDSGVYFCASSHLPGLAGETSTDTQYFGPGTRLTVL.

The chain joins TRBV2 to TRBJ1-1; 7 bases align to TRBD1. CDR1 SNHLY and CDR2 FYNNEI come from the germline V gene. The CDR3 runs to 16 residues. V was clipped by 5 bases and J by 2 bases; unmatched bases: 11. DNA for the CDR3: TGTGCCAGCAGTCGATTAAAGACAGGGAGCAACACTGAAGCTTTCTTT. As protein: CASSRLKTGSNTEAFF. The full variable domain, completed using reference TRBV2 and TRBJ1-1, is EPEVTQTPSHQVTQMGQEVILRCVPISNHLYFYWYRQILGQKVEFLVSFYNNEISEKSEIFDDQFSVERPDGSNFTLKIRSTKLEDSAMYFCASSRLKTGSNTEAFFGQGTRLTVV.

V and J are TRBV7-2 and TRBJ1-1, with D unresolved. The CDR3 runs to 14 residues. The V end was cut by 3 bases, the J end by 3 bases, with 11 bases between. Per germline, CDR1 SGHTA and CDR2 FQGNSA. CDR3 sequence (DNA): TGTGCCAGCAGCTTTTCCCCGGGCGACACTGAAGCTTTCTTT. This gives the protein CASSFSPGDTEAFF.

V gene TRBV5-5 combines with J gene TRBJ1-2; D is undetermined. CDR1 and CDR2 (germline): SGHKS, YYEKEE (reference sequence). The CDR3 has 16 amino acids. V lost 2 bases and J lost 5, with 19 bases in between. As DNA, the CDR3 is TGTGCCAGCAGCTTCCTCTATACCCCCGGAAGGTATGGCTACACCTTC. Its translation is CASSFLYTPGRYGYTF.

The rearrangement joins TRBV2 to TRBJ1-4; 9 bases are a match to TRBD1. CDR3 size: 15 residues. Germline V lookup: CDR1 SNHLY, CDR2 FYNNEI. Trimming cost V 6 bases and J 7 bases; bases outside gene matches: 9. The CDR3 is CASRLQGQGGEKLFF. In nucleotides, the CDR3 is TGTGCCAGCAGGCTACAGGGACAGGGAGGTGAAAAACTGTTTTTT.

The chain employs TRBV4-3 and TRBJ2-1, with 8 bases aligning to TRBD2. The CDR3 consists of 18 residues. The V segment lost 2 bases and the J segment 4 bases; nucleotides outside the gene matches: 13. Germline CDR1 is LGHNA and CDR2 is YSLEER. Here the CDR3 DNA reads TGCGCCAGCAGCCAACGACGATCCGGCGGGGGGCGGTACAATGAGCAGTTCTTC. Amino acid sequence: CASSQRRSGGGRYNEQFF.

The chain joins TRBV18 to TRBJ2-3, with 7 bases that match TRBD1. Germline loops: CDR1 KGHSH, CDR2 LQKENI. Unmatched junction bases numbered 9, after V lost 3 bases and J lost 3 bases. The CDR3 totals 16 residues. CDR3 protein: CASSPAATGLTDTQYF. The CDR3 nucleotides read TGTGCCAGCTCACCCGCCGCGACAGGGTTAACAGATACGCAGTATTTT.